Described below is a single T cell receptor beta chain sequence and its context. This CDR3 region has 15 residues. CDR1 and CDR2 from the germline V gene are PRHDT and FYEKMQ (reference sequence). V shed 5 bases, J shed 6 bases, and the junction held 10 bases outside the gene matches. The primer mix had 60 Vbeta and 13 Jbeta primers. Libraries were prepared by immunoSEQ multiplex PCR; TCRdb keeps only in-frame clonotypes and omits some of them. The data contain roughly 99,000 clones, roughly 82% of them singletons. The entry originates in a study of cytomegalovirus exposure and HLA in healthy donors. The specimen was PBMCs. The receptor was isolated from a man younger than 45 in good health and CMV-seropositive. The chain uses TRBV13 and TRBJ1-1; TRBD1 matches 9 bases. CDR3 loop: CASSIRPGQGSEAFF. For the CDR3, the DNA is TGTGCCAGCAGCATCCGACCGGGACAGGGCTCTGAAGCTTTCTTT.